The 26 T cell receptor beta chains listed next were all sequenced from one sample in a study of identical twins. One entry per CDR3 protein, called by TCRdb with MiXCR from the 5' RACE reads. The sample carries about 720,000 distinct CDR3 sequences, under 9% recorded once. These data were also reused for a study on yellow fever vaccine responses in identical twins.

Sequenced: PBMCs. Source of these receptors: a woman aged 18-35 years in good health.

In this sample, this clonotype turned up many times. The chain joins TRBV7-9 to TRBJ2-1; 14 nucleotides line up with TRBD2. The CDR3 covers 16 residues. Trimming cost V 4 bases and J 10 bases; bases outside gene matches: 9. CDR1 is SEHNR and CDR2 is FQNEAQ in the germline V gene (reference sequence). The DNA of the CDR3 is TGTGCCAGCAGCTCCAATTGGGGACTAGCGGGGGAGGAGCAGTTCTTC. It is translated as CASSSNWGLAGEEQFF.

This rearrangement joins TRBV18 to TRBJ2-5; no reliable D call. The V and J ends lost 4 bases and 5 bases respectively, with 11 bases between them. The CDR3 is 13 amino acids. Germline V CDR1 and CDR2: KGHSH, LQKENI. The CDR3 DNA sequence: TGTGCCAGCTCACGATCCCCCAAGGAGACCCAGTACTTC. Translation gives CASSRSPKETQYF.

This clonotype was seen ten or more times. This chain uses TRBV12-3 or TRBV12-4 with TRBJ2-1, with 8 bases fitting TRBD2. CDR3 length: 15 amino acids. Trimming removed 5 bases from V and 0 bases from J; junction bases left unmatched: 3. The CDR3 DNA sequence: TGTGCCAGCAGTAAAAGCGGGAGCTCCTACAATGAGCAGTTCTTC. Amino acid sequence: CASSKSGSSYNEQFF.

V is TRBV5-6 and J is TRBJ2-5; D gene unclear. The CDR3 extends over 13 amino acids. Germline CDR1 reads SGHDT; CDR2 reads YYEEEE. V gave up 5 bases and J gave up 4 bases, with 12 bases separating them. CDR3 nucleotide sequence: TGTGCCAGCAGTTCGAAGTACGGAGAGACCCAGTACTTC. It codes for CASSSKYGETQYF.

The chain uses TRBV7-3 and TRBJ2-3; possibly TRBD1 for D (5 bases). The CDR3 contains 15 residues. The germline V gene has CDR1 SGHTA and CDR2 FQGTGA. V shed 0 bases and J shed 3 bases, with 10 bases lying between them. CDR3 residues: CASSLTARETDTQYF. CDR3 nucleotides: TGTGCCAGCAGCTTAACGGCCAGGGAAACAGATACGCAGTATTTT.

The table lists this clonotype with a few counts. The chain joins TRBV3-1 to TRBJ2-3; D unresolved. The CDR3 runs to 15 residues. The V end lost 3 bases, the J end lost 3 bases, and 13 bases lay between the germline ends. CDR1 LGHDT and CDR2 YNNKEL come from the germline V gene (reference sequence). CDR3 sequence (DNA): TGTGCCAGCAGCCAGGAAAGATTGGGGACAGATACGCAGTATTTT. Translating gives CASSQERLGTDTQYF.

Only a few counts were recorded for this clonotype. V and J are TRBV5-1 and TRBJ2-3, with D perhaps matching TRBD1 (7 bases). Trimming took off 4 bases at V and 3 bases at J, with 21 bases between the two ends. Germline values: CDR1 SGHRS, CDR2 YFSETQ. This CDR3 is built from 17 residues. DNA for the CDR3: TGCGCCAGCAGCCTGCCAGGCGGGACAGCGGATACAGATACGCAGTATTTT. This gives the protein CASSLPGGTADTDTQYF.

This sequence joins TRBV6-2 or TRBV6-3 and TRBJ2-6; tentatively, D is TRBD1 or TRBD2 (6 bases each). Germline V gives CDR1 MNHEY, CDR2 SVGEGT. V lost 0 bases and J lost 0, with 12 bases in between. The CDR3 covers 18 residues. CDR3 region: CASSYSNPGASGANVLTF. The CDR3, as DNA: TGTGCCAGCAGTTACTCGAACCCGGGGGCCTCTGGGGCCAACGTCCTGACTTTC.

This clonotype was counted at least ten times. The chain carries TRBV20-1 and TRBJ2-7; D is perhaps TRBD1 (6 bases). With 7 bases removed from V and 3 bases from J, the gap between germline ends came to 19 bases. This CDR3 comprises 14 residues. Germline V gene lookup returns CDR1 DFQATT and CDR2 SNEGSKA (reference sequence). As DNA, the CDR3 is TGCAGTGTTAAAGACGACAGGAGATTCTACGAGCAGTACTTC. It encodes CSVKDDRRFYEQYF.

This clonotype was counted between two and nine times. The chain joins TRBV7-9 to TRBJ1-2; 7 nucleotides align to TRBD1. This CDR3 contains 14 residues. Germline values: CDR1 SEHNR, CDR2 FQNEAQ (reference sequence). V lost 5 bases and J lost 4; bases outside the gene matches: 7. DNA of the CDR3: TGTGCCAGCAGCCCTTCTACAGGGGTCTATGGCTACACCTTC. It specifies CASSPSTGVYGYTF.

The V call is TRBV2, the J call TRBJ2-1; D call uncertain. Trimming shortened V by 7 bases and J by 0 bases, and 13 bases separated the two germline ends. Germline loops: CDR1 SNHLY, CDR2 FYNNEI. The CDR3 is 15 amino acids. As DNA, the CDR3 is TGTGCCAGCATGATTACTGGGGTCTCCTACAATGAGCAGTTCTTC. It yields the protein CASMITGVSYNEQFF.

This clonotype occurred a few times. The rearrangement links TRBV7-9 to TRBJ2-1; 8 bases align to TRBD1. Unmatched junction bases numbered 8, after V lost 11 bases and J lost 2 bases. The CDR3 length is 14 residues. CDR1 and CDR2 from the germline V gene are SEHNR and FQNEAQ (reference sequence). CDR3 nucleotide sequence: TGTGCCGGCTCGCAGGGGGCTCCCTACAATGAGCAGTTCTTC. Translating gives CAGSQGAPYNEQFF.

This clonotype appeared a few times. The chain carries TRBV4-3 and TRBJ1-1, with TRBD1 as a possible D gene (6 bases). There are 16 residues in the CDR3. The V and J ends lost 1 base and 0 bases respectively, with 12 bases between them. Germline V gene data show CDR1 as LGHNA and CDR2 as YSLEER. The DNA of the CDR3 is TGCGCCAGCAGCCAAGGGAGGGGGGGCGTGAACACTGAAGCTTTCTTT. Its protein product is CASSQGRGGVNTEAFF.

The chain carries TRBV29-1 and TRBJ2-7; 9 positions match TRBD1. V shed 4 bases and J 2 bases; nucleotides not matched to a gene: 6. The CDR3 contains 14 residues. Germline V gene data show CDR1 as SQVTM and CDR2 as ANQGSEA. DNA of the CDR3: TGCAGCGTTGGGGGGGGACAGGGTCCCTACGAGCAGTACTTC. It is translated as CSVGGGQGPYEQYF.

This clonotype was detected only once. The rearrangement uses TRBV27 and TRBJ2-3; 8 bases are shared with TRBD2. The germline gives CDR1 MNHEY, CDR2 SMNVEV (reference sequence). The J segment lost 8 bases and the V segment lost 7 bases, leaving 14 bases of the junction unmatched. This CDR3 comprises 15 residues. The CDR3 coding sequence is TGTGCCAGCATGGGCGGGGGGCCGGATAGGGGTACGCAGTATTTT. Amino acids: CASMGGGPDRGTQYF.

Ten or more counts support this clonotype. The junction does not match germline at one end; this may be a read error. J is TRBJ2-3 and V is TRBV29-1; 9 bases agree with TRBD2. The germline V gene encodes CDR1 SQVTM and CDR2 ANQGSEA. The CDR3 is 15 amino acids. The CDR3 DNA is TGCAGCGTTGAAGGGCGGCGGGGGGGCACTGATACGCAGTATTTT. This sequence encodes CSVEGRRGGTDTQYF.

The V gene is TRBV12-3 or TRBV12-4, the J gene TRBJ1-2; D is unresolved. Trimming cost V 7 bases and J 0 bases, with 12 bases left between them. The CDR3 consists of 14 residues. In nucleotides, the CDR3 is TGTGCCAGCACCCCTCCCCTAGCTAACTATGGCTACACCTTC. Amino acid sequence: CASTPPLANYGYTF.

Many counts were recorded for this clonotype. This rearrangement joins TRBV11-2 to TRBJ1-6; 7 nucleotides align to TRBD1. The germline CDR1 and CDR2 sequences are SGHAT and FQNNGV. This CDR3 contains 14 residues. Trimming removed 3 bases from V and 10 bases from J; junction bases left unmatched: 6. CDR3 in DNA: TGTGCCAGCAGCTTGGCGGGACAGCCATCACCCCTCCACTTT. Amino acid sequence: CASSLAGQPSPLHF.

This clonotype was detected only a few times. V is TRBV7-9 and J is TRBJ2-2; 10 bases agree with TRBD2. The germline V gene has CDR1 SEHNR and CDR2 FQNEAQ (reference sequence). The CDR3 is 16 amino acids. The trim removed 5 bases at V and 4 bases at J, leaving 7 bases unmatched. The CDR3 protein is CASSVRGLARTGELFF. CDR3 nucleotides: TGTGCCAGCAGCGTAAGGGGACTAGCGCGCACCGGGGAGCTGTTTTTT.

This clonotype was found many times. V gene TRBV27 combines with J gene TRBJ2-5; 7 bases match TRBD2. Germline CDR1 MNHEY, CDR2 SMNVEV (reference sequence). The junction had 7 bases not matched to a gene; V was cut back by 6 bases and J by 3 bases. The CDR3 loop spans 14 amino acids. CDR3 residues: CASRLVGGKETQYF. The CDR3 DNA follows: TGTGCCAGCAGGCTAGTGGGGGGGAAAGAGACCCAGTACTTC.

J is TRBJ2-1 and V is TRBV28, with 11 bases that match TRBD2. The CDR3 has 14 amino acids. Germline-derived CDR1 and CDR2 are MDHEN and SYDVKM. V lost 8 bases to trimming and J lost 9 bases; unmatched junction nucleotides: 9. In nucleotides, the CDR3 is TGTGCCAGCGATTCACTAGCGGGAGTAGGTGAGCAGTTCTTC. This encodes CASDSLAGVGEQFF. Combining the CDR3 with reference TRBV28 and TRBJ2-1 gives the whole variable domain DVKVTQSSRYLVKRTGEKVFLECVQDMDHENMFWYRQDPGLGLRLIYFSYDVKMKEKGDIPEGYSVSREKKERFSLILESASTNQTSMYLCASDSLAGVGEQFFGPGTRLTVL.

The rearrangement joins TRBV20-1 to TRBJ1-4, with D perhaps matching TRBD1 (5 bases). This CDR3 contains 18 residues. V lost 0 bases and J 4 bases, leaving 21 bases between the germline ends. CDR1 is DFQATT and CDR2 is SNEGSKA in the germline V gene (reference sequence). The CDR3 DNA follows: TGCAGTGCTAGAGATAGGGGAGCCACTTTCCTCTTTAATGAAAAACTGTTTTTT. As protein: CSARDRGATFLFNEKLFF.

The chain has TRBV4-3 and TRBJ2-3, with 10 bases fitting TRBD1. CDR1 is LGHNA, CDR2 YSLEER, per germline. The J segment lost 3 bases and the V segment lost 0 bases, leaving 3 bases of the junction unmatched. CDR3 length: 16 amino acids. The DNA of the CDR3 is TGCGCCAGCAGCCAAGATCGACAGGGGGCAACAGATACGCAGTATTTT. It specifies CASSQDRQGATDTQYF.

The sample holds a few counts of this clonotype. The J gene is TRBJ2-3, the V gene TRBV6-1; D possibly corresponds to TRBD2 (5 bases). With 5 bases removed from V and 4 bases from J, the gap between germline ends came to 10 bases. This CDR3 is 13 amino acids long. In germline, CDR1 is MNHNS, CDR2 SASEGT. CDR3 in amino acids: CASSTGLSDTQYF. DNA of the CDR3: TGTGCCAGCAGTACCGGACTTTCAGATACGCAGTATTTT.

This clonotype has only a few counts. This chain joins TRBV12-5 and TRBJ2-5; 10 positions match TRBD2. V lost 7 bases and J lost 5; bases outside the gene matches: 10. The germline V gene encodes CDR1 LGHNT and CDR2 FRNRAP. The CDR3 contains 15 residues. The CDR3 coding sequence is TGTGCTAGTGTGACGCCTAGCGGGAGTCAGGAGACCCAGTACTTC. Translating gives CASVTPSGSQETQYF. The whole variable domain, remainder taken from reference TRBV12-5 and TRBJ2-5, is DARVTQTPRHKVTEMGQEVTMRCQPILGHNTVFWYRQTMMQGLELLAYFRNRAPLDDSGMPKDRFSAEMPDATLATLKIQPSEPRDSAVYFCASVTPSGSQETQYFGPGTRLLVL.

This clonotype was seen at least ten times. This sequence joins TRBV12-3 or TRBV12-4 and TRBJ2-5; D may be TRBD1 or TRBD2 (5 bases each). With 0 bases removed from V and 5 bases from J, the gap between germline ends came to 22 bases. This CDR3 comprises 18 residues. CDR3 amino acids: CASSLAGRSGAPSETQYF. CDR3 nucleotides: TGTGCCAGCAGTTTAGCGGGACGATCCGGGGCCCCCTCGGAGACCCAGTACTTC.